This T cell receptor beta chain was identified during a study of post-analysis software for immune sequencing data. In the study overall: Patients with relapsing-remitting, secondary progressive and progressive-relapsing multiple sclerosis courses were all represented. General study points: Controls' normalized Chao1 diversity significantly exceeded that of multiple sclerosis patients. Patients carried four or five TRBV segments more frequently than controls did, and TRBV5-6, TRBV5-1 and TRBV20-1 were among them.

Germline V gene sequence: CDR1 SGHTA, CDR2 FQGNSA. The CDR3 has 13 residues. V was shortened by 1 base and J by 8 bases, with 9 bases between the two germline ends. Unique molecular identifiers featured in each of the TCR beta cDNA libraries. T cells, roughly 0.85 to 10 million of them, yielded some 540,000 cDNA molecules. A single record per CDR3 protein comes from TCRdb applying MiXCR to the PCR reads. The table includes more than 350,000 distinct CDR3 sequences, approximately 38% detected once. In this sample, this clonotype turned up a few times. Its antigen remains unidentified. The V gene is TRBV7-2, the J gene TRBJ2-4; TRBD1 is a possible D gene (6 bases). Sequencing was performed on blood. This TCR was sampled from a girl aged 2-10 years with multiple sclerosis. The CDR3 DNA sequence: TGTGCCAGCAGCTTAGGAGGGGGAGACATTCAGTACTTC. This encodes CASSLGGGDIQYF.